Listed below are T cell receptor beta chains from one sample, sequenced in a study of T cell repertoires in cytomegalovirus infection. For these receptors, no antigen is known. MiXCR, run by TCRdb on the reads, gives a single entry per CDR3 protein. Among just under 500,000 distinct CDR3 sequences listed, 33% were seen once. This specimen was cultured PBMCs, taken from culture after CMV antigen stimulation. The receptors here all came from a human donor in good health (CMV status not recorded). Some clones in this sample may be carry-over from other donors' samples. Each CDR3 is given with its conserved first and last residue. D genes are given only for firm matches. Clone sizes are given selectively: once, few, many, or a class where the clone is expanded.

J gene | clone size | V gene | D gene | CDR3 protein | CDR3 DNA
TRBJ2-1 | NA | TRBV25-1 | TRBD2 | CASVKTSGMGYNEQFF | TGTGCCAGCGTGAAGACTAGCGGGATGGGGTACAATGAGCAGTTCTTC
TRBJ2-5 | NA | TRBV29-1 | NA | CSVGLETQYF | TGCAGCGTTGGATTGGAGACCCAGTACTTC
TRBJ1-3 | few | TRBV7-2 | NA | CASSLAGWNTIYF | TGTGCCAGCAGCTTAGCTGGTTGGAACACCATATATTTT
TRBJ1-2 | NA | TRBV12-3/TRBV12-4 | NA | CASSPGEGPSYGYTF | TGTGCCAGCAGCCCAGGGGAGGGACCGAGCTATGGCTACACCTTC
TRBJ2-1 | NA | TRBV7-6 | NA | CASSLGPGPEQFF | TGTGCCAGCAGCTTAGGTCCCGGGCCCGAGCAGTTCTTC
TRBJ2-7 | many | TRBV7-2 | NA | CASSLASGLSYEQYF | TGTGCCAGCAGCTTAGCTTCAGGACTGTCCTACGAGCAGTACTTC
TRBJ2-7 | NA | TRBV5-4 | NA | CASSPRDSGYEQYF | TGTGCCAGCAGCCCGCGGGACAGTGGATACGAGCAGTACTTC
TRBJ2-6 | NA | TRBV11-1 | NA | CASSSGWAGYPSSGANVLTF | TGTGCCAGCAGCTCAGGGTGGGCAGGGTACCCTTCTTCTGGGGCCAACGTCCTGACTTTC
TRBJ2-1 | NA | TRBV7-3 | TRBD2 | CASSRRREGFGEQFF | TGTGCCAGCAGCCGACGGCGGGAGGGGTTCGGTGAGCAGTTCTTC
TRBJ2-1 | many | TRBV7-2 | TRBD2 | CASSLALYGGWPYNEQFF | TGTGCCAGCAGCTTAGCGCTATACGGGGGGTGGCCCTACAATGAGCAGTTCTTC
TRBJ2-1 | few | TRBV14 | TRBD2 | CASSPGLAGGFSSYNEQFF | TGTGCCAGCAGCCCCGGACTAGCGGGGGGGTTTAGCTCCTACAATGAGCAGTTCTTC
TRBJ1-1 | many | TRBV15 | NA | CATSRGMNTEAFF | TGTGCCACCAGCAGAGGCATGAACACTGAAGCTTTCTTT
TRBJ1-2 | once | TRBV2 | NA | CASRSTGSIVHGYTF | TGTGCCAGCAGGTCAACAGGGTCAATTGTCCATGGCTACACCTTC
TRBJ1-1 | NA | TRBV5-4 | NA | CASRGVMNTEAFF | TGTGCCAGCAGGGGCGTCATGAACACTGAAGCTTTCTTT
TRBJ1-1 | NA | TRBV28 | NA | CASSDMWLGRENTEAFF | TGTGCCAGCAGCGACATGTGGTTAGGGCGGGAGAACACTGAAGCTTTCTTT
TRBJ2-1 | few | TRBV9 | TRBD2 | CASSVPARGSGISNEQFF | TGTGCCAGCAGCGTACCCGCTCGGGGTAGCGGGATCTCCAATGAGCAGTTCTTC
TRBJ1-2 | NA | TRBV27 | NA | CASRPQGVYGYTF | TGTGCCAGCAGACCTCAGGGTGTCTATGGCTACACCTTC
TRBJ2-7 | few | TRBV3-1 | TRBD2 | CASSHWTSGMDEQYF | TGTGCCAGCAGCCATTGGACTAGCGGGATGGACGAGCAGTACTTC
TRBJ1-4 | NA | TRBV19 | TRBD1 | CASSAGTGEGEKLFF | TGTGCCAGTAGTGCCGGGACAGGGGAAGGAGAAAAACTGTTTTTT
TRBJ2-3 | many | TRBV7-2 | TRBD2 | CASSLGGLAGLGTDTQYF | TGTGCCAGCAGCTTAGGGGGACTAGCGGGATTAGGGACAGATACGCAGTATTTT
TRBJ2-1 | NA | TRBV7-3 | NA | CASSSGAYNEQFF | TGTGCCAGCAGCAGCGGCGCCTACAATGAGCAGTTCTTC
TRBJ2-2 | few | TRBV7-2 | TRBD1 | CASSPIGQGNTGELFF | TGTGCCAGCTCGCCCATCGGACAGGGTAACACCGGGGAGCTGTTTTTT
TRBJ2-1 | NA | TRBV20-1 | NA | CSVHWGGREGSYNEQFF | TGCAGTGTCCATTGGGGCGGGCGGGAAGGCTCCTACAATGAGCAGTTCTTC
TRBJ2-1 | many | TRBV7-2 | NA | CASSPPPGRNEQFF | TGTGCCAGCAGCCCGCCTCCGGGACGCAATGAGCAGTTCTTC
TRBJ1-1 | NA | TRBV19 | NA | CASSIVFQGNTEAFF | TGTGCCAGTAGTATAGTCTTTCAGGGGAACACTGAAGCTTTCTTT
TRBJ2-1 | NA | TRBV7-6 | TRBD2 | CASSPRVLAGNNEQFF | TGTGCCAGCAGCCCTCGTGTGCTAGCGGGAAACAATGAGCAGTTCTTC
TRBJ2-1 | NA | TRBV27 | NA | CASSYSGMANEQFF | TGTGCCAGCAGTTATTCAGGGATGGCCAATGAGCAGTTCTTC
TRBJ2-1 | NA | TRBV5-1 | NA | CASSYDSSYNEQFF | TGCGCCAGCAGCTACGACAGCTCCTACAATGAGCAGTTCTTC
TRBJ1-1 | NA | TRBV19 | TRBD1 | CASSLWAGGEAFF | TGTGCCAGTAGCCTTTGGGCAGGGGGTGAGGCTTTCTTT
TRBJ2-2 | NA | TRBV12-3/TRBV12-4 | NA | CASKRTGIATRTNTGELFF | TGTGCCAGCAAAAGGACAGGAATAGCGACTAGAACGAACACCGGGGAGCTGTTTTTT
TRBJ2-3 | once | TRBV6-8 | TRBD2 | CASSPGGLAGDTQYF | TGTGCCAGCAGCCCGGGGGGACTAGCGGGAGATACGCAGTATTTT
TRBJ2-1 | many | TRBV7-2 | TRBD2 | CASSLGPPLTSGRPVEQFF | TGTGCCAGCAGCTTAGGCCCCCCTCTGACTAGCGGGAGGCCCGTTGAGCAGTTCTTC
TRBJ1-5 | few | TRBV7-9 | NA | CASSLSGAFGNQPQHF | TGTGCCAGCAGCTTGTCGGGGGCCTTTGGCAATCAGCCCCAGCATTTT
TRBJ2-1 | NA | TRBV28 | TRBD2 | CASTLIAGWHEQFF | TGTGCCAGCACCCTTATAGCGGGATGGCATGAGCAGTTCTTC
TRBJ2-6 | NA | TRBV7-2 | TRBD2 | CASSPRSGPGANVLTF | TGTGCCAGCAGCCCGCGTAGCGGGCCTGGGGCCAACGTCCTGACTTTC
TRBJ1-3 | NA | TRBV4-3 | TRBD1 | CASSQSGGSGNTIYF | TGCGCCAGCAGCCAGTCAGGGGGCTCTGGAAACACCATATATTTT
TRBJ2-5 | few | TRBV7-2 | TRBD2 | CASSSQLAGGSETQYF | TGTGCCAGCAGCTCGCAACTAGCGGGAGGTAGCGAGACCCAGTACTTC
TRBJ1-3 | NA | TRBV20-1 | TRBD1 | CSASQGAGGNTIYF | TGCAGTGCATCTCAGGGGGCGGGGGGAAACACCATATATTTT
TRBJ2-5 | few | TRBV27 | NA | CATSFLGAGETQYF | TGTGCCACCAGTTTTTTAGGGGCAGGGGAGACCCAGTACTTC
TRBJ1-1 | few | TRBV7-9 | NA | CASSFWPGVEGTEAFF | TGTGCCAGCAGCTTTTGGCCAGGGGTTGAGGGCACTGAAGCTTTCTTT
TRBJ2-3 | few | TRBV7-2 | NA | CASSLIGPWGGPTDTQYF | TGTGCCAGCAGCTTAATTGGACCGTGGGGGGGGCCCACAGATACGCAGTATTTT
TRBJ2-1 | NA | TRBV12-5 | NA | CASGSTTSSEQFF | TGTGCTAGTGGATCGACAACAAGCAGTGAGCAGTTCTTC
TRBJ2-5 | few | TRBV15 | NA | CATSRDYTETQYF | TGTGCCACCAGCAGAGATTACACGGAGACCCAGTACTTC
TRBJ1-2 | NA | TRBV3-1 | NA | CASSQDPGRAGNYGYTF | TGTGCCAGCAGCCAAGATCCTGGACGGGCAGGGAACTATGGCTACACCTTC
TRBJ2-2 | NA | TRBV24-1 | NA | CATSGARGTGELFF | TGTGCCACCAGTGGCGCCCGGGGAACCGGGGAGCTGTTTTTT
TRBJ2-3 | many | TRBV7-2 | NA | CASSLEGTHTDTQYF | TGTGCCAGCAGCTTAGAGGGAACCCACACAGATACGCAGTATTTT
TRBJ2-1 | few | TRBV3-1 | NA | CASSQEGREQFF | TGTGCCAGCAGCCAAGAAGGCAGAGAGCAGTTCTTC
TRBJ1-3 | few | TRBV12-3/TRBV12-4 | NA | CASSLTDTSGNTIYF | TGTGCCAGCAGTCTGACCGATACCTCTGGAAACACCATATATTTT
TRBJ1-5 | NA | TRBV6-2/TRBV6-3 | NA | CASRIWDGNQPQHF | TGTGCCAGCAGGATATGGGACGGGAATCAGCCCCAGCATTTT
TRBJ1-5 | NA | TRBV24-1 | TRBD1 | CATSDCTPGQGEVQPQHF | TGTGCCACCAGTGATTGTACTCCGGGACAGGGGGAGGTTCAGCCCCAGCATTTT
TRBJ2-2 | few | TRBV18 | TRBD1 | CASSPGTVLTGELFF | TGTGCCAGCTCACCGGGGACAGTCCTCACCGGGGAGCTGTTTTTT
TRBJ2-1 | NA | TRBV11-2 | TRBD2 | CASSPIRPPSGRRNEQFF | TGTGCCAGCAGCCCCATCCGGCCCCCTAGCGGGCGTCGGAATGAGCAGTTCTTC
TRBJ1-5 | NA | TRBV24-1 | TRBD1 | CATSDTGEAQPQHF | TGTGCCACCAGTGACACAGGGGAGGCTCAGCCCCAGCATTTT
TRBJ1-2 | NA | TRBV7-2 | TRBD1 | CASSLGRQGARGYTF | TGTGCCAGCAGCTTAGGGCGTCAGGGGGCGCGGGGCTACACCTTC
TRBJ2-7 | few | TRBV6-2/TRBV6-3 | NA | CASSYGGPYYEQYF | TGTGCCAGCAGTTACGGAGGGCCCTACTACGAGCAGTACTTC
TRBJ1-5 | NA | TRBV6-5 | TRBD1 | CASRDLDRGVDQPQHF | TGTGCCAGCAGGGACTTGGACAGGGGTGTCGATCAGCCCCAGCATTTT